The next 9 T cell receptor beta chains were all read from a single sample in a study of blood T cell repertoires in COVID-19. Assay used: immunoSEQ multiplex PCR; TCRdb lists only in-frame clones, some missing. The sample consists of 70,000 to 80,000 clones, around 83% of them appearing once. Sequencing was done on a sample of peripheral blood. Source of these receptors: a woman aged 80 or over with active or convalescent COVID-19.

The chain recombines TRBV25-1 with TRBJ2-1; TRBD2 aligns across 7 bases. The germline CDR1 and CDR2 sequences are MGHDK and SYGVNS. This CDR3 has 13 residues. Trimming removed 6 bases from V and 8 bases from J; junction bases left unmatched: 7. For the CDR3, the DNA is TGTGCCAGCAGCGACCGGGACTATCATGAGCAGTTCTTC. This encodes CASSDRDYHEQFF. Based on the CDR3 plus reference TRBV25-1 and TRBJ2-1, the full variable domain is EADIYQTPRYLVIGTGKKITLECSQTMGHDKMYWYQQDPGMELHLIHYSYGVNSTEKGDLSSESTVSRIRTEHFPLTLESARPSHTSQYLCASSDRDYHEQFFGPGTRLTVL.

This sequence joins TRBV21-1 and TRBJ1-4; the table names TRBD1, a call not compared with the DNA. TRBV21-1 is classified as a pseudogene. This CDR3 spans 14 amino acids. The CDR3 region is CASSFRQGGEKLFF. DNA for the CDR3: TGTGCCAGCAGCTTCCGACAGGGAGGCGAAAAACTGTTTTTT.

This chain joins TRBV5-1 and TRBJ1-5, with D possibly matching TRBD1 (6 bases). CDR3 length: 14 amino acids. Germline CDR1 reads SGHRS; CDR2 reads YFSETQ. Trimming took 2 bases from V and 6 from J, leaving 12 bases between them. CDR3 DNA sequence: TGCGCCAGCAGCTTAACAGGGCATGGTCAGCCCCAGCATTTT. Its translation: CASSLTGHGQPQHF.

The chain combines TRBV4-1 with TRBJ2-5; possibly TRBD2 for D (6 bases). The CDR3 loop spans 15 amino acids. V was clipped by 1 base and J by 5 bases, with 14 bases between them. Germline V CDR1 and CDR2: MGHRA, YSYEKL. In DNA, the CDR3 is TGCGCCAGCAGCCAAGGACTAGTGGTCATGGAGACCCAGTACTTC. It is translated as CASSQGLVVMETQYF.

J is TRBJ1-1 and V is TRBV30; D not resolved. V was cut by 4 bases and J by 6 bases, with 12 bases left in between. CDR3 length: 12 amino acids. Per the germline V gene, CDR1 is GTSNPN and CDR2 is SVGIG (reference sequence). The CDR3 spells CAWIRRTSEAFF. In DNA, the CDR3 is TGTGCCTGGATCCGTAGAACCTCTGAAGCTTTCTTT. Supplemented by reference TRBV30 and TRBJ1-1, the full variable domain reads SQTIHQWPATLVQPVGSPLSLECTVEGTSNPNLYWYRQAAGRGLQLLFYSVGIGQISSEVPQNLSASRPQDRQFILSSKKLLLSDSGFYLCAWIRRTSEAFFGQGTRLTVV.

The chain has TRBV7-9 and TRBJ2-1; 7 bases agree with TRBD2. The CDR3 spans 15 residues. The junction had 10 bases not matched to a gene; V was cut back by 5 bases and J by 6 bases. CDR1 is SEHNR and CDR2 is FQNEAQ in the germline V gene (reference sequence). The CDR3 protein is CASSPRLAGFNEQFF. For the CDR3, the DNA is TGTGCCAGCAGCCCCAGACTAGCCGGCTTCAATGAGCAGTTCTTC.

V gene TRBV30 combines with J gene TRBJ1-1; D possibly corresponds to TRBD1 (6 bases). CDR3 length: 15 residues. V was trimmed by 4 bases and J by 5 bases, leaving 20 bases between them. Germline CDR1 is GTSNPN and CDR2 is SVGIG (reference sequence). CDR3 DNA sequence: TGTGCCTGGACCCTAAAACCTCAGGGGTTGACTGAAGCTTTCTTT. Translated: CAWTLKPQGLTEAFF.

The chain links TRBV4-3 to TRBJ2-3, with 7 bases matching TRBD2. This CDR3 has 18 residues. Germline V gives CDR1 LGHNA, CDR2 YSLEER. V gave up 2 bases and J gave up 0 bases; unmatched junction bases: 11. CDR3 residues: CASSQLPTGGASTDTQYF. CDR3 coding DNA: TGCGCCAGCAGCCAACTACCGACGGGGGGAGCTAGCACAGATACGCAGTATTTT.

The chain's CDR3 is CASSLAATGGTDTQYF. CDR3 DNA: TGTGCCAGCAGCTTGGCCGCTACAGGGGGAACAGATACGCAGTATTTT. The genes are TRBV5-4 and TRBJ2-3; 8 nucleotides match TRBD1. V lost 0 bases and J lost 3; bases outside the gene matches: 6. The CDR3 covers 16 residues. Per germline, CDR1 SGHNT and CDR2 YYREEE (reference sequence).